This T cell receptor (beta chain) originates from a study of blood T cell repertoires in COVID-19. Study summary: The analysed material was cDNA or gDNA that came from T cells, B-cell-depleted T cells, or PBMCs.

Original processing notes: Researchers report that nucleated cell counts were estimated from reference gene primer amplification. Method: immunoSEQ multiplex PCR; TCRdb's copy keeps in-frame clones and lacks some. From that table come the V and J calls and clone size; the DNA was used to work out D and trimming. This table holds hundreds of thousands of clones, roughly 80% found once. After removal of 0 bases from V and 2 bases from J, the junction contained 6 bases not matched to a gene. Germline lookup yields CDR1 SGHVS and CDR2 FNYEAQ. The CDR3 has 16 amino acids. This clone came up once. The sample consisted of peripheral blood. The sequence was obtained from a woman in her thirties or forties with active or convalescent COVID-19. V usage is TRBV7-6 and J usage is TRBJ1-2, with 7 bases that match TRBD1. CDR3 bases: TGTGCCAGCAGCTTAGCGTCGACACAGGGGAACTATGGCTACACCTTC. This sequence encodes CASSLASTQGNYGYTF. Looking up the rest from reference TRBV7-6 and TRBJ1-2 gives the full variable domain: GAGVSQSPRYKVTKRGQDVALRCDPISGHVSLYWYRQALGQGPEFLTYFNYEAQQDKSGLPNDRFSAERPEGSISTLTIQRTEQRDSAMYRCASSLASTQGNYGYTFGSGTRLTVV.